This record covers a single T cell receptor beta chain. Its cognate antigen is unknown. The junction departs from the called germline gene at one end, perhaps through a read error. These data originate in a study of T cells in localized non-small cell lung cancer. Study outcomes and limitations: Exceeding tumor, uninvolved adjacent lung had the highest T cell clonality.

Using immunoSEQ multiplex PCR, the repertoire was profiled, and TCRdb retains in-frame clones only, with some absent. The sample consists of around 1,700 clones, roughly 23% of them appearing once. The clonotype comes from a male donor aged 60 or over with stage II lung adenocarcinoma. The input for sequencing was lung tumor tissue, taken before any cancer treatment.

The CDR3 coding sequence is TGTGCCAGCAGCCCTGTAGGGTTTGTCTCCTTC. It codes for CASSPVGFVSF. The chain recombines TRBV6-7 with TRBJ1-2; D remains ambiguous. TRBV6-7 is filed as an ORF, its function uncertain. The CDR3 covers 11 residues.